This TCR beta chain originates from a study of PD-L1 blockade in urothelial cancer. Study in general: Patients had received 0 to 3 prior chemotherapy regimens. Blood analysis was done at 3 weeks (second dose) and 6 weeks after treatment began. Counts from blood samples showed a median of roughly 140,000 T cells. General study findings and limits: Below-median blood TCR clonality before treatment forecast better survival.

Sequencing used immunoSEQ multiplex PCR; TCRdb keeps in-frame clones, though not all of them. Among tens of thousands of clones listed, just over 90% were seen once. Sample time point: pretreatment peripheral blood. Germline loops: CDR1 MDHEN, CDR2 SYDVKM. V dropped 1 base and J dropped 5; count of bases not matched to a gene: 4. The CDR3 sequence is 15 residues long. Notes on this clone: Its antigen is not known.

The V and J genes are TRBV28 and TRBJ1-2, with TRBD1 identical over 10 bases. Specimen: PBMCs, collected around atezolizumab (anti-PD-L1) treatment. The source is a woman aged 60 to 75 with urothelial cancer. The CDR3 spells CASSLLGTGVYGYTF. The DNA of the CDR3 is TGTGCCAGCAGTTTATTAGGGACAGGGGTTTATGGCTACACCTTC.